Shown below are 25 T cell receptor beta chains from a single sample sequenced in a study of cytomegalovirus exposure and HLA in healthy donors. It was with 60 Vbeta and 13 Jbeta primers that the PCR ran. The assay was immunoSEQ multiplex PCR, and TCRdb's table has in-frame clones only and misses some. The data hold 120,000 or so clones, with 80% observed a single time. The sequencing sample was made of PBMCs. These receptors were obtained from a man aged 25 to 45 in good health and CMV-seropositive.

The chain recombines TRBV9 with TRBJ2-5, with 9 bases that match TRBD1. The V segment lost 0 bases and the J segment 5 bases; nucleotides outside the gene matches: 8. This CDR3 region has 16 residues. The V gene's germline CDR1 is SGDLS and CDR2 YYNGEE. This CDR3 is CASSVATGQGRETQYF. CDR3 coding DNA: TGTGCCAGCAGCGTAGCTACGGGACAGGGACGGGAGACCCAGTACTTC.

The CDR3 is CASSFSTGQTATNEKLFF. The CDR3 nucleotides are TGTGCCAGCAGTTTCTCAACGGGACAGACCGCAACTAATGAAAAACTGTTTTTT. The chain joins TRBV28 to TRBJ1-4, with 7 bases fitting TRBD1. V was pared by 3 bases and J by 0 bases, with 10 bases of the junction left unmatched. The CDR3 covers 18 residues. Germline values: CDR1 MDHEN, CDR2 SYDVKM.

This chain connects TRBV6-5 to TRBJ1-1; D possibly corresponds to TRBD1 (6 bases). CDR1 and CDR2 from the germline V gene are MNHEY and SVGAGI. This CDR3 has 13 residues. The V end lost 6 bases, the J end lost 5 bases, and 13 bases lay between the germline ends. CDR3 sequence: CASSLGAETEAFF. The CDR3 nucleotides are TGTGCCAGCAGCCTGGGGGCAGAGACTGAAGCTTTCTTT.

DNA of the CDR3: TGTGCCTCTTATCGCGGGGGGACCTCCTACGAGCAGTACTTC. Its translation is CASYRGGTSYEQYF. The rearrangement links TRBV2 to TRBJ2-7; 8 bases align to TRBD2. CDR1 is SNHLY and CDR2 is FYNNEI in the germline V gene. CDR3 size: 14 residues. The V segment lost 11 bases and the J segment 0 bases; nucleotides outside the gene matches: 9. The complete variable domain, with remaining parts taken from reference TRBV2 and TRBJ2-7, reads EPEVTQTPSHQVTQMGQEVILRCVPISNHLYFYWYRQILGQKVEFLVSFYNNEISEKSEIFDDQFSVERPDGSNFTLKIRSTKLEDSAMYFCASYRGGTSYEQYFGPGTRLTVT.

This clone was recorded once. The chain links TRBV7-2 to TRBJ2-2, with D uncertain. Germline V CDR1 and CDR2: SGHTA, FQGNSA. The CDR3 consists of 14 residues. V shed 1 base and J shed 1 base, with 4 bases lying between them. The CDR3 DNA reads as TGTGCCAGCAGCTTAGTTCGGAACACCGGGGAGCTGTTTTTT. Translation: CASSLVRNTGELFF.

V usage is TRBV27 and J usage is TRBJ2-1, with TRBD1 matching 8 bases. The CDR3 has 16 amino acids. The V and J ends lost 6 bases and 3 bases, in that order; junction bases with no gene match: 10. Germline V gene data show CDR1 as MNHEY and CDR2 as SMNVEV (reference sequence). In DNA form, the CDR3 reads TGTGCCAGCAGGGGACCGGCAGACAGGGGCTACAATGAGCAGTTCTTC. Protein sequence: CASRGPADRGYNEQFF.

The chain combines TRBV4-1 with TRBJ1-5; the D is unclear. Trimming cost V 2 bases and J 2 bases, with 7 bases left between them. The CDR3 is 14 residues long. Germline V gene data show CDR1 as MGHRA and CDR2 as YSYEKL. Here the CDR3 reads CASSQYAGNQPQHF. The CDR3 nucleotides are TGCGCCAGCAGCCAATATGCGGGCAATCAGCCCCAGCATTTT.

The DNA for the CDR3 is TGCGCCAGCAGCCCGATGGCCGGGACAGATGACAATGAGCAGTTCTTC. This encodes CASSPMAGTDDNEQFF. The chain couples TRBV5-1 to TRBJ2-1; 7 positions match TRBD1. V shed 4 bases, J shed 5 bases, and the junction held 12 bases outside the gene matches. Per germline, CDR1 SGHRS and CDR2 YFSETQ. This CDR3 is built from 16 residues.

The chain carries TRBV25-1 and TRBJ2-1; TRBD1 matches 10 bases. Per the germline V gene, CDR1 is MGHDK and CDR2 is SYGVNS. This CDR3 is built from 15 residues. V was pared by 1 base and J by 8 bases, with 5 bases of the junction left unmatched. CDR3: CASSELVGQGHEQFF. In DNA, the CDR3 is TGTGCCAGCAGTGAATTAGTGGGACAGGGGCATGAGCAGTTCTTC.

This clone was counted only a few times. The V call is TRBV10-3, the J call TRBJ2-5; 14 bases match TRBD2. CDR3 length equals 16 residues. Germline CDR1 is ENHRY and CDR2 is SYGVKD. After removal of 2 bases from V and 3 bases from J, the junction contained 2 bases not matched to a gene. CDR3 DNA sequence: TGTGCCATCAGTGAGGGGACTAGCGGGGGTAAAGAGACCCAGTACTTC. Translated, it gives CAISEGTSGGKETQYF.

The rearrangement links TRBV7-9 to TRBJ2-1; 13 bases match TRBD2. In germline, CDR1 is SEHNR, CDR2 FQNEAQ (reference sequence). The CDR3 has 18 amino acids. V was pared by 4 bases and J by 9 bases, with 15 bases of the junction left unmatched. DNA for the CDR3: TGTGCCAGCAGCTCCAGGGGATTACTAGCGGGGGGGCCTCTTGAGCAGTTCTTC. Translating it yields CASSSRGLLAGGPLEQFF.

This sequence joins TRBV6-6 and TRBJ2-1; D is possibly TRBD2 (6 bases). The germline gives CDR1 MNHNY, CDR2 SVGAGI (reference sequence). This CDR3 has 14 residues. V shed 5 bases and J shed 9 bases, with 17 bases lying between them. As DNA, the CDR3 is TGTGCCAGCAGTCCACTGACTAGTCGTTTTGAGCAGTTCTTC. This encodes CASSPLTSRFEQFF.

This sequence joins TRBV6-1 and TRBJ2-5; D is perhaps TRBD2 (5 bases). The J call may be mistaken, given a closer DNA end match to TRBJ2-7. This CDR3 comprises 12 residues. CDR1 MNHNS and CDR2 SASEGT come from the germline V gene. The CDR3 loop reads CASSDTGYEQYF. The CDR3 DNA follows: TGTGCCAGCAGTGATACGGGGTACGAGCAGTACTTC.

The CDR3 region has the DNA TGTGCCAGCAGCCAACAAAGTTACGAGCAGTACTTC. It translates to CASSQQSYEQYF. This chain joins TRBV7-9 and TRBJ2-7, with D unclear. With 5 bases removed from V and 4 bases from J, the gap between germline ends came to 9 bases. The CDR3 length is 12 residues. Germline V gene sequence: CDR1 SEHNR, CDR2 FQNEAQ (reference sequence).

This clone was seen just once. V and J are TRBV2 and TRBJ2-2; D is perhaps TRBD2 (5 bases). The CDR3 has 15 residues. Germline-derived CDR1 and CDR2 are SNHLY and FYNNEI. V was shortened by 8 bases and J by 8 bases, with 21 bases between the two germline ends. The chain's CDR3 is CASWSTRRREGELFF. CDR3 in DNA: TGTGCCAGCTGGAGCACGAGACGCCGGGAAGGGGAGCTGTTTTTT.

The chain is built from TRBV7-6 and TRBJ1-5; D perhaps matches TRBD1 (5 bases). This CDR3 region has 13 residues. Trimming shortened V by 6 bases and J by 6 bases, and 12 bases separated the two germline ends. The V gene's germline CDR1 is SGHVS and CDR2 FNYEAQ. The DNA for the CDR3 is TGTGCCAGCAGTCTCGCCGGGGGTCAGCCCCAGCATTTT. Its translation: CASSLAGGQPQHF.

The chain recombines TRBV29-1 with TRBJ1-2, with D perhaps matching TRBD1 (6 bases). The CDR3 contains 13 residues. Looked up from germline, CDR1 is SQVTM and CDR2 is ANQGSEA. Trimming cost V 7 bases and J 1 base, with 13 bases left between them. Written as DNA, the CDR3 is TGCAGCGCCTTGCCACAGGGTAACTATGGCTACACCTTC. Its protein product is CSALPQGNYGYTF.

The V and J genes are TRBV4-1 and TRBJ1-2; 10 nucleotides match TRBD1. The CDR3 runs to 15 residues. Germline CDR1 MGHRA, CDR2 YSYEKL. V lost 3 bases and J lost 2; bases outside the gene matches: 3. The CDR3 reads CASSHGTGENYGYTF. The CDR3 coding sequence is TGCGCCAGCAGCCACGGGACAGGGGAAAACTATGGCTACACCTTC.

The V and J genes are TRBV5-1 and TRBJ2-5; D not certain. Germline CDR1 SGHRS, CDR2 YFSETQ. V was shortened by 0 bases and J by 1 base, with 13 bases between the two germline ends. This CDR3 comprises 16 residues. The CDR3 reads CASSLGAGQGQETQYF. As DNA, the CDR3 is TGCGCCAGCAGCTTGGGGGCTGGCCAAGGCCAAGAGACCCAGTACTTC.

The chain recombines TRBV7-9 with TRBJ2-3, with 10 positions matching TRBD1. The CDR3 consists of 15 residues. V gave up 5 bases and J gave up 3 bases; unmatched junction bases: 5. CDR1 is SEHNR and CDR2 is FQNEAQ in the germline V gene (reference sequence). This chain's CDR3 is CASSLDRGRTDTQYF. CDR3 bases: TGTGCCAGCAGCCTGGACAGGGGGAGAACAGATACGCAGTATTTT.

This sequence joins TRBV5-6 and TRBJ2-2, with D maybe TRBD2 (5 bases). CDR1 and CDR2 (germline): SGHDT, YYEEEE. This CDR3 has 16 residues. V shed 7 bases and J shed 1 base, with 17 bases lying between them. This chain's CDR3 is CASRPIGLVNTGELFF. The CDR3 coding sequence is TGTGCCAGCCGGCCGATAGGACTCGTGAACACCGGGGAGCTGTTTTTT.

The rearrangement uses TRBV6-1 and TRBJ2-7, with D possibly being TRBD1 (6 bases). Germline CDR1 MNHNS, CDR2 SASEGT. This CDR3 is built from 14 residues. V was pared by 5 bases and J by 2 bases, with 13 bases between. Here the CDR3 DNA reads TGTGCCAGCAGTTGGGGGCAAAATACCTACGAGCAGTACTTC. Amino acids: CASSWGQNTYEQYF.

This clone appeared a single time. The gene calls are TRBV7-8 and TRBJ1-5; D remains unclear. CDR3 size: 14 residues. The V gene lost 4 bases and the J gene lost 7 bases, with 14 bases spanning the gap. Germline V gene sequence: CDR1 SGHVS, CDR2 FQNEAQ. CDR3 sequence (DNA): TGTGCCAGCAGCTACACGAGGGTCTACCAGCCCCAGCATTTT. This encodes CASSYTRVYQPQHF.

The chain uses TRBV6-1 and TRBJ2-3, with 8 bases lining up with TRBD1. The CDR3 is 15 residues long. Trimming removed 3 bases from V and 5 bases from J; junction bases left unmatched: 7. Germline loops: CDR1 MNHNS, CDR2 SASEGT. CDR3 sequence reads: CASSDFRGLGDTQYF. The CDR3 nucleotides read TGTGCCAGCAGTGATTTCAGGGGGCTCGGAGATACGCAGTATTTT.

This chain connects TRBV6-6 to TRBJ2-7, with a tentative D call TRBD2 (6 bases). Germline CDR1 MNHNY, CDR2 SVGAGI (reference sequence). The ends were cut back, 11 bases at V and 2 bases at J, with 16 bases in the middle. CDR3 size: 13 residues. For the CDR3, the DNA is TGTGCCTGCGGGTGGGGGGACCCCTACGAGCAGTACTTC. Translating gives CACGWGDPYEQYF.